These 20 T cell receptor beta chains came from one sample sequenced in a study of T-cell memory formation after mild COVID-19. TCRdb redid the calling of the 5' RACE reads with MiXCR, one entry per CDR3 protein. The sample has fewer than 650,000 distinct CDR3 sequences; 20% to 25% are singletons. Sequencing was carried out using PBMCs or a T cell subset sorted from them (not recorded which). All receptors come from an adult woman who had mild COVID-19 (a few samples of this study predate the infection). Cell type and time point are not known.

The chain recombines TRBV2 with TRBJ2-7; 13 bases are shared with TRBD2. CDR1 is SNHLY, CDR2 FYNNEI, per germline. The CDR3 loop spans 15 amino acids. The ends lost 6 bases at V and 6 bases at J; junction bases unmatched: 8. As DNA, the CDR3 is TGTGCCAGCAGCGCTGGACTAGCGGGAGATCGCGAGCAGTACTTC. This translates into CASSAGLAGDREQYF.

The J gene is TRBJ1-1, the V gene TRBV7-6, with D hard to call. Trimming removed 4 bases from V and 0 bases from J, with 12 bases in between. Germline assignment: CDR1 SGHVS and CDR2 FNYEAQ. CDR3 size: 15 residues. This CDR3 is CASSSLAGMNTEAFF. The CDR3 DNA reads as TGTGCCAGCAGCTCCCTGGCGGGGATGAACACTGAAGCTTTCTTT.

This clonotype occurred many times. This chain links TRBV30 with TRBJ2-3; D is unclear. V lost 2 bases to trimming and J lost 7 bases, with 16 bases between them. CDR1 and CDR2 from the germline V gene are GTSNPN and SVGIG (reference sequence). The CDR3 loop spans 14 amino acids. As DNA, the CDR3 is TGTGCCTGGAGTACGGGCCCTGACTTTTATACGCAGTATTTT. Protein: CAWSTGPDFYTQYF.

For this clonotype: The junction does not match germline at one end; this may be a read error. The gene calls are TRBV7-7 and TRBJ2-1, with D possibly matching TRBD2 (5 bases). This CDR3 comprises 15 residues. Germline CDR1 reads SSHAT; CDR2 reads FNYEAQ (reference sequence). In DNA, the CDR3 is TGTGCTAGCAGCTTCGGGGTTTCCTCCTACAATGAGCAGTTCTTC. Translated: CASSFGVSSYNEQFF.

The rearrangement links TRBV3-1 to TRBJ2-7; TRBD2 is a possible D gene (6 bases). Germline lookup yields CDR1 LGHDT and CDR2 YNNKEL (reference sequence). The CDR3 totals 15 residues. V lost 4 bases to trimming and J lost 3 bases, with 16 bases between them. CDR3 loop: CASSPPGLLDYEQYF. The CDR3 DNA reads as TGTGCCAGCAGCCCACCGGGACTCCTGGACTACGAGCAGTACTTC.

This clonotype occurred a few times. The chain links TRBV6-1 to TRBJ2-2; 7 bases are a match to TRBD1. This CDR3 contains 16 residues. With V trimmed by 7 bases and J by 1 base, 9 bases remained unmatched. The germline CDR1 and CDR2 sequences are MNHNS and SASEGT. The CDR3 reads CASTRWTGGNTGELFF. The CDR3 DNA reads TGTGCCAGCACCCGCTGGACAGGAGGGAACACCGGGGAGCTGTTTTTT.

Here the CDR3 DNA reads TGTGCCAGCAGCCCCGGACTAGCGGGAGTTAGCTCCTACGAGCAGTACTTC. This encodes CASSPGLAGVSSYEQYF. This chain joins TRBV5-5 and TRBJ2-7; 13 nucleotides match TRBD2. J lost 0 bases, V lost 4 bases, and 7 bases had no gene match. The CDR3 runs 17 residues. Germline CDR1 SGHKS, CDR2 YYEKEE (reference sequence).

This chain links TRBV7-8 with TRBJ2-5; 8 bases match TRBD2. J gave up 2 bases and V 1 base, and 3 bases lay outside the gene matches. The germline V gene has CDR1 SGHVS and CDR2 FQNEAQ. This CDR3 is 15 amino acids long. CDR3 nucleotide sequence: TGTGCCAGCAGCTTAGAACTAGCGGAGCAAGAGACCCAGTACTTC. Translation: CASSLELAEQETQYF.

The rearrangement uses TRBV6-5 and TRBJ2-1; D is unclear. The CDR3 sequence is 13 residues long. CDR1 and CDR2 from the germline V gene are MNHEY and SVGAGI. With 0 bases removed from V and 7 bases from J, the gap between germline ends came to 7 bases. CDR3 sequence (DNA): TGTGCCAGCAGTTACTCGGAGAAGAATGAGCAGTTCTTC. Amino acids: CASSYSEKNEQFF.

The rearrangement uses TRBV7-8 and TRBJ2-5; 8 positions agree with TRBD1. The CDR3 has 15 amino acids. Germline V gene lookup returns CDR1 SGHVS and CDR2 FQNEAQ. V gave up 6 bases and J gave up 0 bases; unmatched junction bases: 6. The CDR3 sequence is CASRRDRTNQETQYF. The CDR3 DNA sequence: TGTGCCAGCAGAAGGGACAGGACTAACCAAGAGACCCAGTACTTC.

The CDR3 reads CSVSDGPNQPQHF. The CDR3 bases are TGCAGCGTCTCCGACGGACCCAATCAGCCCCAGCATTTT. The chain links TRBV29-1 to TRBJ1-5, with D unclear. This CDR3 has 13 amino acids. Germline-derived CDR1 and CDR2 are SQVTM and ANQGSEA. Trimming stripped 6 bases from V and 3 bases from J, with 12 bases between.

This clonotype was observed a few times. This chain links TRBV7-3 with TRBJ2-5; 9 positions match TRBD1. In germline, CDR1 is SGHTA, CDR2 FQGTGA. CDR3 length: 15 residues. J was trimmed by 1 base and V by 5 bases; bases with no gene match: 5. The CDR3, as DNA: TGTGCCAGCAGCCGAGGACAGGGGTCCCAAGAGACCCAGTACTTC. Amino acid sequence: CASSRGQGSQETQYF.

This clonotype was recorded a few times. CDR3 coding DNA: TGTGCCAGCAGTTCCGGACGGTTAATAGCGTTGGCCCAGCATTTT. As protein: CASSSGRLIALAQHF. The chain couples TRBV12-3 or TRBV12-4 to TRBJ1-5; D is undetermined. This CDR3 has 15 residues. V lost 4 bases to trimming and J lost 11 bases, with 21 bases between them.

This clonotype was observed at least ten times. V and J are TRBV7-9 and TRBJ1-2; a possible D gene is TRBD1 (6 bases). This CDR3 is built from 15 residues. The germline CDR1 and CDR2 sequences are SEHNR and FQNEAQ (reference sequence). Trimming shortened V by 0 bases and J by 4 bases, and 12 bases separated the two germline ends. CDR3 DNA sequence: TGTGCCAGCAGCTTAGCCGGGGCAGGGGCCTATGGCTACACCTTC. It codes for CASSLAGAGAYGYTF.

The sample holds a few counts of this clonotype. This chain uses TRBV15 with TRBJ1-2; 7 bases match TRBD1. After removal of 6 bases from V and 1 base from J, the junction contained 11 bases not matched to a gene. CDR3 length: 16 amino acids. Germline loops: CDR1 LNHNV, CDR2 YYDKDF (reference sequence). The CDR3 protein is CATRRSSQGHNYGYTF. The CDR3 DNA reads TGTGCCACCAGGAGGTCTTCACAGGGGCATAACTATGGCTACACCTTC.

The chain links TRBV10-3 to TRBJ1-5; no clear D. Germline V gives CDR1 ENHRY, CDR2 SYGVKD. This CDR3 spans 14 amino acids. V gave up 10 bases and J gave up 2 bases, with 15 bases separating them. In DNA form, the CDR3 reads TGTGCCACCAGGACTGTCTCTGGCAATCAGCCCCAGCATTTT. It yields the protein CATRTVSGNQPQHF.

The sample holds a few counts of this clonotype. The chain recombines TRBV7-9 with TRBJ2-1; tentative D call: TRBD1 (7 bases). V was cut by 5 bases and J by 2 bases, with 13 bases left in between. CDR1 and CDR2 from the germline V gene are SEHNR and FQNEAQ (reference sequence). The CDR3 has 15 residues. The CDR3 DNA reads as TGTGCCAGCAGCGTCACAGGGGAGGCCTACAATGAGCAGTTCTTC. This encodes CASSVTGEAYNEQFF.

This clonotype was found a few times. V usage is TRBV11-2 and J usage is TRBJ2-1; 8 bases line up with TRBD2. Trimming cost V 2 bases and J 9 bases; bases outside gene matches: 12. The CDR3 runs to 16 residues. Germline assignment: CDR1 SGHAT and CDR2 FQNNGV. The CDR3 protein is CASSLMGAAGGGEQFF. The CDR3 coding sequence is TGTGCCAGCAGCTTAATGGGCGCGGCGGGAGGCGGTGAGCAGTTCTTC.

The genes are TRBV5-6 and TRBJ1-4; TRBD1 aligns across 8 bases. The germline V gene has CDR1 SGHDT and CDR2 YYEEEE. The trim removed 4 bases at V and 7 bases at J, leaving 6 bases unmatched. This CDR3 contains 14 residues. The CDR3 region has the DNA TGTGCCAGCAGCCTCAGGGGGCCGAGTGAAAAACTGTTTTTT. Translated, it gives CASSLRGPSEKLFF.

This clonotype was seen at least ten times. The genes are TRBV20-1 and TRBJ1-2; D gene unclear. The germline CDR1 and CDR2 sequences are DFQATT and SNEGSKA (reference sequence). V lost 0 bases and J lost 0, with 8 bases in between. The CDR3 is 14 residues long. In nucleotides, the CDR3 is TGCAGTGCTAGAGATCGATCCACTAACTATGGCTACACCTTC. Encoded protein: CSARDRSTNYGYTF.